These 27 T cell receptor beta chains were sequenced from one sample in a study of shared clonotypes between healthy human individuals. Clones were read by immunoSEQ multiplex PCR, and TCRdb kept only the in-frame ones, dropping some. The data show around 450,000 clones, around 79% seen once. Material for sequencing was PBMCs. The origin of the receptors is a woman between 40 and 55 years old in good health. Some clones in this sample may be carry-over from other donors' samples.

This clone was picked up one time. This chain connects TRBV28 to TRBJ2-7; 7 bases are shared with TRBD1. The germline V gene encodes CDR1 MDHEN and CDR2 SYDVKM. This CDR3 has 16 residues. Unmatched junction bases numbered 9, after V lost 3 bases and J lost 1 base. In nucleotides, the CDR3 is TGTGCCAGCAGTTTTCGCGACACGGGACAGTCCTACGAGCAGTACTTC. Its protein is CASSFRDTGQSYEQYF. The whole variable domain, filled in from reference TRBV28 and TRBJ2-7, reads DVKVTQSSRYLVKRTGEKVFLECVQDMDHENMFWYRQDPGLGLRLIYFSYDVKMKEKGDIPEGYSVSREKKERFSLILESASTNQTSMYLCASSFRDTGQSYEQYFGPGTRLTVT.

The CDR3 DNA is TGCAGCGCCCGAATCGTTGGAGTTCTAGTGGACAATGAGCAGTTCTTC. Translation gives CSARIVGVLVDNEQFF. V usage is TRBV29-1 and J usage is TRBJ2-1; D uncertain. The V and J ends lost 7 bases and 5 bases respectively, with 24 bases between them. This CDR3 spans 16 amino acids. Germline-derived CDR1 and CDR2 are SQVTM and ANQGSEA.

The rearrangement uses TRBV5-1 and TRBJ2-2, with D hard to call. V was trimmed by 5 bases and J by 0 bases, leaving 11 bases between them. The germline CDR1 and CDR2 sequences are SGHRS and YFSETQ. The CDR3 is 15 amino acids. The CDR3 loop is CASRLVNANTGELFF. As DNA, the CDR3 is TGCGCCAGCAGATTAGTGAACGCGAACACCGGGGAGCTGTTTTTT.

This clone was observed a handful of times. This chain joins TRBV7-2 and TRBJ2-5, with D unclear. CDR3 size: 13 residues. Germline loops: CDR1 SGHTA, CDR2 FQGNSA. V was pared by 2 bases and J by 3 bases, with 7 bases between. CDR3 DNA sequence: TGTGCCAGCAGCTTAAGGCCCGAAGAGACCCAGTACTTC. Translating gives CASSLRPEETQYF.

The chain uses TRBV18 and TRBJ2-6; D uncertain. Per the germline V gene, CDR1 is KGHSH and CDR2 is LQKENI. V lost 2 bases to trimming and J lost 0 bases, with 5 bases between them. The length of the CDR3 is 15 residues. DNA for the CDR3: TGTGCCAGCTCACCAATTTTCTCTGGGGCCAACGTCCTGACTTTC. Translation gives CASSPIFSGANVLTF.

This clone showed up just a few times. The gene calls are TRBV7-6 and TRBJ1-1, with 8 bases identical to TRBD1. This CDR3 is built from 12 residues. From germline, CDR1 is SGHVS and CDR2 FNYEAQ. The V gene end was trimmed by 6 bases and the J gene end by 7 bases; junction bases not matched to a gene: 4. Here the CDR3 reads CASSPTGGEAFF. The CDR3 DNA follows: TGTGCCAGCAGTCCTACAGGGGGTGAAGCTTTCTTT.

The chain's CDR3 is CASSPRAAAYEQYF. The CDR3 coding sequence is TGCGCCAGCAGTCCACGGGCAGCGGCTTACGAGCAGTACTTC. The rearrangement joins TRBV5-1 to TRBJ2-7; D perhaps matches TRBD2 (5 bases). V was cut by 5 bases and J by 4 bases, with 16 bases left in between. The CDR3 covers 14 residues. Germline CDR1 reads SGHRS; CDR2 reads YFSETQ.

The V and J genes are TRBV29-1 and TRBJ2-3, with unresolved D. The ends were cut back, 5 bases at V and 2 bases at J, with 14 bases in the middle. The CDR3 has 14 amino acids. The germline CDR1 and CDR2 sequences are SQVTM and ANQGSEA. CDR3 loop: CSVRLSESTDTQYF. As DNA, the CDR3 is TGCAGCGTTCGGTTGAGCGAGTCCACAGATACGCAGTATTTT.

The sample holds one count of this clone. The rearrangement uses TRBV11-2 and TRBJ2-1; 9 bases map to TRBD2. The CDR3 contains 18 residues. Trimming at V came to 2 bases and at J to 2 bases, leaving 10 bases not matched to a gene. Germline V CDR1 and CDR2: SGHAT, FQNNGV. The CDR3, as DNA: TGTGCCAGCAGCTTATCCCACGCTAGCGGGACTCCCTACAATGAGCAGTTCTTC. Protein product: CASSLSHASGTPYNEQFF.

The chain employs TRBV5-1 and TRBJ2-1, with no clear D. V shed 4 bases and J shed 4 bases, with 15 bases lying between them. Germline V gene lookup returns CDR1 SGHRS and CDR2 YFSETQ. The CDR3 extends over 15 amino acids. CDR3 DNA sequence: TGCGCCAGCAGCCTGGAGATGGCCATATACAATGAGCAGTTCTTC. Its protein product is CASSLEMAIYNEQFF.

This chain connects TRBV18 to TRBJ1-2, with 9 bases fitting TRBD1. The trim removed 3 bases at V and 2 bases at J, leaving 1 base unmatched. In germline, CDR1 is KGHSH, CDR2 LQKENI. This CDR3 is 14 amino acids long. CDR3 in amino acids: CASSPGTGNYGYTF. CDR3 in DNA: TGTGCCAGCTCACCTGGGACAGGGAACTATGGCTACACCTTC.

Judged by abundance, this clone is medium-sized (0.01 to 0.1%). The chain joins TRBV19 to TRBJ2-2; unclear D gene. V lost 3 bases, J lost 1 base, and 12 bases lay in between. This CDR3 contains 16 residues. Germline CDR1 is LNHDA and CDR2 is SQIVND (reference sequence). The CDR3 DNA reads as TGTGCCAGTAGTATCGAGAGGCTCCTGAACACCGGGGAGCTGTTTTTT. Amino acid sequence: CASSIERLLNTGELFF.

The chain combines TRBV28 with TRBJ2-7, with D possibly TRBD2 on 5 matching bases. CDR1 is MDHEN, CDR2 SYDVKM, per germline. There are 15 residues in the CDR3. Trimming took off 2 bases at V and 0 bases at J, with 11 bases between the two ends. This chain's CDR3 is CASSLRRALSYEQYF. CDR3 DNA sequence: TGTGCCAGCAGTTTACGGCGGGCACTCTCCTACGAGCAGTACTTC.

The chain uses TRBV7-2 and TRBJ2-7, with 9 bases aligning to TRBD1. The junction had 4 bases not matched to a gene; V was cut back by 7 bases and J by 0 bases. CDR3 length equals 14 residues. CDR1 is SGHTA and CDR2 is FQGNSA in the germline V gene. CDR3 in amino acids: CASKGQGSSYEQYF. Here the CDR3 DNA reads TGTGCCAGCAAAGGACAGGGGAGCTCCTACGAGCAGTACTTC.

The V call is TRBV28, the J call TRBJ2-7; D remains ambiguous. V was clipped by 7 bases and J by 6 bases, with 25 bases between them. The CDR3 has 16 residues. Germline V gene sequence: CDR1 MDHEN, CDR2 SYDVKM. DNA of the CDR3: TGTGCCAGCACCCCCCGAGGCAGACTGAGGACCTCCGAGCAGTACTTC. This codes for CASTPRGRLRTSEQYF.

The rearrangement joins TRBV28 to TRBJ2-1; 13 bases map to TRBD2. The CDR3 loop spans 18 amino acids. CDR1 and CDR2 (germline): MDHEN, SYDVKM. With V trimmed by 3 bases and J by 8 bases, 13 bases remained unmatched. The CDR3: CASSLAGTSGINSDEQFF. The CDR3 DNA sequence: TGTGCCAGCAGTTTGGCCGGGACTAGCGGGATTAACTCCGATGAGCAGTTCTTC.

V and J are TRBV7-8 and TRBJ1-2, with D possibly being TRBD1 (6 bases). The CDR3 totals 15 residues. Germline values: CDR1 SGHVS, CDR2 FQNEAQ. Trimming pared 6 bases from V and 6 bases from J, leaving 20 bases between. CDR3 nucleotides: TGTGCCAGCAGACGGTCACAGACAGGAAAAAATGGCTACACCTTC. Amino acid sequence: CASRRSQTGKNGYTF. Complete variable domain (other parts from reference TRBV7-8 and TRBJ1-2): GAGVSQSPRYKVAKRGQDVALRCDPISGHVSLFWYQQALGQGPEFLTYFQNEAQLDKSGLPSDRFFAERPEGSVSTLKIQRTQQEDSAVYLCASRRSQTGKNGYTFGSGTRLTVV.

The table lists this clone with a count of one. DNA for the CDR3: TGTGCCAGCAGCGCTAGCGGACAGAACATTCAGTACTTC. Residues: CASSASGQNIQYF. J is TRBJ2-4 and V is TRBV7-3; the D gene is possibly TRBD2 (7 bases). The germline V gene encodes CDR1 SGHTA and CDR2 FQGTGA. The germline V and J ends were trimmed by 5 bases and 7 bases, with 12 bases remaining between them. CDR3 size: 13 residues.

This clone was seen once. This chain connects TRBV25-1 to TRBJ2-1; 9 bases agree with TRBD2. V shed 5 bases and J 4 bases; nucleotides not matched to a gene: 6. Germline CDR1 and CDR2: MGHDK and SYGVNS. The CDR3 length is 15 residues. This chain's CDR3 is CASSPFLAGYNEQFF. CDR3 nucleotide sequence: TGTGCCAGCAGTCCCTTCCTAGCGGGATACAATGAGCAGTTCTTC.

This clone was found once. The chain recombines TRBV7-8 with TRBJ2-1, with a possible D match to TRBD1 (5 bases). Between the trimmed V and J ends, which lost 6 bases and 5 bases, there was a span of 11 bases. The CDR3 consists of 13 residues. The germline CDR1 and CDR2 sequences are SGHVS and FQNEAQ. This chain's CDR3 is CASRRGVDNEQFF. As DNA, the CDR3 is TGTGCCAGCAGAAGGGGTGTTGACAATGAGCAGTTCTTC.

The CDR3 DNA is TGTGCCAGCAGCTTGGAGGGTAGACTAACCGGGGAGCTGTTTTTT. Protein sequence: CASSLEGRLTGELFF. The chain links TRBV5-4 to TRBJ2-2; D is perhaps TRBD2 (5 bases). Trimming shortened V by 0 bases and J by 5 bases, and 11 bases separated the two germline ends. This CDR3 contains 15 residues. Looked up from germline, CDR1 is SGHNT and CDR2 is YYREEE (reference sequence).

The genes are TRBV18 and TRBJ1-1; TRBD1 agrees at 10 bases. Trimming took 6 bases from V and 4 from J; bases not matched to a gene: 5. The V gene's germline CDR1 is KGHSH and CDR2 LQKENI. This CDR3 is built from 14 residues. CDR3 nucleotides: TGTGCCAGCTCCCAAGGGACAGGGGCCACTGAAGCTTTCTTT. This encodes CASSQGTGATEAFF.

The chain couples TRBV2 to TRBJ2-7, with D perhaps given as TRBD1 or TRBD2 (5 bases each). This CDR3 is built from 12 residues. V was clipped by 4 bases and J by 1 base, with 5 bases between them. Germline V CDR1 and CDR2: SNHLY, FYNNEI. The CDR3 DNA reads as TGTGCCAGCAGTGGGGGGTCCTACGAGCAGTACTTC. Amino acids: CASSGGSYEQYF.

CDR3 nucleotide sequence: TGTGCCAGCAGCCCAGGGGGGGAAGCTTTCTTT. Translation gives CASSPGGEAFF. V usage is TRBV7-9 and J usage is TRBJ1-1; 7 bases align to TRBD1. Germline CDR1 and CDR2: SEHNR and FQNEAQ (reference sequence). Losses at the gene ends were 5 bases for V and 8 bases for J; bases not matched to a gene: 2. CDR3 length equals 11 residues. Full variable domain (rest looked up from reference TRBV7-9 and TRBJ1-1): DTGVSQNPRHKITKRGQNVTFRCDPISEHNRLYWYRQTLGQGPEFLTYFQNEAQLEKSRLLSDRFSAERPKGSFSTLEIQRTEQGDSAMYLCASSPGGEAFFGQGTRLTVV.

The CDR3 sequence: CASSGRLDLGELFF. The CDR3 DNA reads as TGTGCCAGCAGCGGTCGACTAGATCTCGGGGAGCTGTTTTTT. The rearrangement links TRBV9 to TRBJ2-2; possible D gene TRBD2, 6 bases. Trimming took off 3 bases at V and 7 bases at J, with 13 bases between the two ends. CDR1 and CDR2 from the germline V gene are SGDLS and YYNGEE. CDR3 size: 14 residues.

The chain has TRBV2 and TRBJ2-5, with 8 bases fitting TRBD1. The CDR3 spans 14 residues. Germline lookup yields CDR1 SNHLY and CDR2 FYNNEI. V shed 7 bases and J 4 bases; nucleotides not matched to a gene: 8. CDR3 in amino acids: CASNLQGAGETQYF. The CDR3 DNA follows: TGTGCCAGCAACCTCCAGGGGGCAGGAGAGACCCAGTACTTC.

This clone was found many times. V gene TRBV6-1 combines with J gene TRBJ2-1, with TRBD2 matching over 8 bases. The CDR3 sequence is 15 residues long. The ends lost 1 base at V and 8 bases at J; junction bases unmatched: 7. The germline V gene has CDR1 MNHNS and CDR2 SASEGT. CDR3 loop: CASSEDSGTSHEQFF. In DNA form, the CDR3 reads TGTGCCAGCAGTGAAGACTCCGGGACTAGTCATGAGCAGTTCTTC.